This T cell receptor (beta chain) stems from a study of beta chain features in type 1 diabetes. Since all of the isolated RNA was reverse transcribed, expressed TCRB transcripts were what got sequenced. Profiling relied on immunoSEQ multiplex PCR, and the TCRdb table lists in-frame clones only, not all of them. The repertoire consists of roughly 230,000 clones, with over 8.5% occurring once and the leading ten covering approximately 0.035%. There are 15 residues in the CDR3. V lost 3 bases and J lost 2; bases outside the gene matches: 5. Germline-derived CDR1 and CDR2 are SGHRS and YFSETQ. There are a few counts of this clone.

This clonotype originated in a woman younger than 30 in good health. Material: naive CD4+ T cells from blood. The rearrangement links TRBV5-1 to TRBJ1-2, with 9 bases matching TRBD1. CDR3 DNA sequence: TGCGCCAGCAGCTGGGGGACAGGGAGGAACTATGGCTACACCTTC. Protein product: CASSWGTGRNYGYTF. The full variable domain, with the rest looked up from reference TRBV5-1 and TRBJ1-2, is KAGVTQTPRYLIKTRGQQVTLSCSPISGHRSVSWYQQTPGQGLQFLFEYFSETQRNKGNFPGRFSGRQFSNSRSEMNVSTLELGDSALYLCASSWGTGRNYGYTFGSGTRLTVV.